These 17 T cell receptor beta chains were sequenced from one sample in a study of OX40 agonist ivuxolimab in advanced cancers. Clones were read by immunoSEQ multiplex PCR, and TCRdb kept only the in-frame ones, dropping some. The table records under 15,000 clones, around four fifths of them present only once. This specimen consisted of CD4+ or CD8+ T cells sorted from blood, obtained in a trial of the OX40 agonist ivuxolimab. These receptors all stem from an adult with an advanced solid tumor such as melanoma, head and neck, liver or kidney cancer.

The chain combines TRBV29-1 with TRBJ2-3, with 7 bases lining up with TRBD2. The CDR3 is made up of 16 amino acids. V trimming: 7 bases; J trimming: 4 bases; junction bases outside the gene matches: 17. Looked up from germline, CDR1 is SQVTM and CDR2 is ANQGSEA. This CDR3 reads CSATPVRREWSDTQYF. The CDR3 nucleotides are TGCAGCGCCACCCCCGTCAGGCGGGAGTGGTCAGATACGCAGTATTTT.

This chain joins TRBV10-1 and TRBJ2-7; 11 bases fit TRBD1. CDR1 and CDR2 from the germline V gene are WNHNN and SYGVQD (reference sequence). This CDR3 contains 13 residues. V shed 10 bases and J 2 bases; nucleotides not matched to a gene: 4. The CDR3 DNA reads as TGCGCCAACGGACAGGGGGCCACCTACGAGCAGTACTTC. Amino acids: CANGQGATYEQYF.

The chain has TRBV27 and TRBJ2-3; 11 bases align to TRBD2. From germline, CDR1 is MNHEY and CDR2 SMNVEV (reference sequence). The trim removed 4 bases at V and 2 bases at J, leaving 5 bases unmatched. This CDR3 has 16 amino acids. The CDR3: CASSSGTSGYTDTQYF. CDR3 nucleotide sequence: TGTGCCAGCAGTTCGGGGACTAGCGGTTACACAGATACGCAGTATTTT.

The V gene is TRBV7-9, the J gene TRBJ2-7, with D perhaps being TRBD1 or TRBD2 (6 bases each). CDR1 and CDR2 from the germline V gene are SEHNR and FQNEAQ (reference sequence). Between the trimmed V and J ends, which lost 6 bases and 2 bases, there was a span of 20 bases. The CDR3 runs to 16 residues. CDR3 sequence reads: CASSHKGEDRAYEQYF. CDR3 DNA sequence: TGTGCCAGCAGTCACAAGGGGGAGGACAGAGCCTACGAGCAGTACTTC.

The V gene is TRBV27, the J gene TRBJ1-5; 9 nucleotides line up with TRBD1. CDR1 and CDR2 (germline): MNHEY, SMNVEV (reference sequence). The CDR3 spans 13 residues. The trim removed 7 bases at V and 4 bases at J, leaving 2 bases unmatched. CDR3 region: CASKQGANQPQHF. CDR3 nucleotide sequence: TGTGCCAGCAAACAGGGGGCGAATCAGCCCCAGCATTTT.

The CDR3 sequence is CASSPHWATTDTQYF. The CDR3 region has the DNA TGTGCCAGCAGCCCTCATTGGGCTACCACAGATACGCAGTATTTT. The chain joins TRBV4-2 to TRBJ2-3; D not certain. Per the germline V gene, CDR1 is LGHNA and CDR2 is YNFKEQ. CDR3 length: 15 amino acids. The V end lost 4 bases, the J end lost 2 bases, and 13 bases lay between the germline ends.

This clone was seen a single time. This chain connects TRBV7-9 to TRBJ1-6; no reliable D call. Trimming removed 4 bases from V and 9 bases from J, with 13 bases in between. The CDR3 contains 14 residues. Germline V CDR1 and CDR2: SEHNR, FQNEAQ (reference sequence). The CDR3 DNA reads TGTGCCAGCAGCTCCGGCCCGCGGGGTTCACCCCTCCACTTT. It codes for CASSSGPRGSPLHF.

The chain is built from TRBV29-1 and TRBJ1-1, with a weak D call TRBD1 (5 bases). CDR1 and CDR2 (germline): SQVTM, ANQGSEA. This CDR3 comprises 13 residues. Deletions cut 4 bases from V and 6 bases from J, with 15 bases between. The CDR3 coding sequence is TGCAGCGTTGGGGGGGAGAACCCCGCTGAAGCTTTCTTT. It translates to CSVGGENPAEAFF. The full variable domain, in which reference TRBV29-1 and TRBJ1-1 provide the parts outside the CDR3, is SAVISQKPSRDICQRGTSLTIQCQVDSQVTMMFWYRQQPGQSLTLIATANQGSEATYESGFVIDKFPISRPNLTFSTLTVSNMSPEDSSIYLCSVGGENPAEAFFGQGTRLTVV.

The DNA of the CDR3 is TGCGCCAGCAGCCAAGCTAGGAGGGTTTACGAGCAGTACTTC. It translates to CASSQARRVYEQYF. The V gene is TRBV4-3, the J gene TRBJ2-7; a weak D match, TRBD2 (6 bases). Germline V gene lookup returns CDR1 LGHNA and CDR2 YSLEER. CDR3 size: 14 residues. The V and J ends lost 1 base and 4 bases respectively, with 11 bases between them.

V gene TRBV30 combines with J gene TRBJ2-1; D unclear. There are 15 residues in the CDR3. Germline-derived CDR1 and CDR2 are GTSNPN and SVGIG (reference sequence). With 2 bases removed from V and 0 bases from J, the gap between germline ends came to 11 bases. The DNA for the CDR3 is TGTGCCTGGAGTCAAGGCCCGAGCTCCTACAATGAGCAGTTCTTC. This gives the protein CAWSQGPSSYNEQFF.

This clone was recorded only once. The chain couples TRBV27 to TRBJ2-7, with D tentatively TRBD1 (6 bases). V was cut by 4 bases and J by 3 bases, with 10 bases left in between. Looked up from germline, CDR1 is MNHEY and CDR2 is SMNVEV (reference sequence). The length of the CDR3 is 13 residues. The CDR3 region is CASSYTDSYEQYF. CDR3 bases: TGTGCCAGCAGTTATACGGACAGCTACGAGCAGTACTTC.

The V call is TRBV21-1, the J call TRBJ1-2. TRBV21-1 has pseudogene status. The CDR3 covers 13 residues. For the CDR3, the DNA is TGTGCCAGCAGCGGAGAACGAAACTATGGCTACACCTTC. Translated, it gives CASSGERNYGYTF.

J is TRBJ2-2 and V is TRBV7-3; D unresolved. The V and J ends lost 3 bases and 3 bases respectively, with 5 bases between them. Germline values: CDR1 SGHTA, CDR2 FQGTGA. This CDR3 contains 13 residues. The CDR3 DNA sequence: TGTGCCAGCAGCTTTGAGCACACCGGGGAGCTGTTTTTT. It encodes CASSFEHTGELFF.

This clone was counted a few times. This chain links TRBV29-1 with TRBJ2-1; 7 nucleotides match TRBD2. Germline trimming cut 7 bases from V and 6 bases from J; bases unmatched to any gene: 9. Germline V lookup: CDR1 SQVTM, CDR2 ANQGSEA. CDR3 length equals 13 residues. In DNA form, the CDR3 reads TGCAGCGCCCGCGGGGGAACCCTCAATGAGCAGTTCTTC. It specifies CSARGGTLNEQFF.

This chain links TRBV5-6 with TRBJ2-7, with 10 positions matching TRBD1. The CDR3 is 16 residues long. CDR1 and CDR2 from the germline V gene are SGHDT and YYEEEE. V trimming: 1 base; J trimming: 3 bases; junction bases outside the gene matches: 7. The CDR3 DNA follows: TGTGCCAGCAGCTTGATCGGGACAGGGGTAAACTACGAGCAGTACTTC. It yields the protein CASSLIGTGVNYEQYF.

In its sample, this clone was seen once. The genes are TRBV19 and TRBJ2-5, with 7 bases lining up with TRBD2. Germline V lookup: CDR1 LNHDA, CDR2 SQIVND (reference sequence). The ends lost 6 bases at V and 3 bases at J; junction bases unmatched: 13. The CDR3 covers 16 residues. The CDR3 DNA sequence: TGTGCCAGTAGCCCGGTGGGTGGCCGGGGGGAAGAGACCCAGTACTTC. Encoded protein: CASSPVGGRGEETQYF.

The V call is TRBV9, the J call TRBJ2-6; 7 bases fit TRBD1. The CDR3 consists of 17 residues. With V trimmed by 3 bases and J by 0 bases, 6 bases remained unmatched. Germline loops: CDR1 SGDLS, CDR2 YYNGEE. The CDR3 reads CASSAGGTISGANVLTF. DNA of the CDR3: TGTGCCAGCAGCGCAGGGGGTACAATCTCTGGGGCCAACGTCCTGACTTTC.